The next 17 T cell receptor beta chains were all read from a single sample in a study of beta chain features in type 1 diabetes. As every portion of the isolated RNA was reverse transcribed, the sequencing read expressed TCRB transcripts. Libraries were prepared by immunoSEQ multiplex PCR; TCRdb keeps only in-frame clonotypes and omits some of them. This table holds 900,000 or so clones, 15% to 20% found once. Sequenced material: naive CD4+ T cells from blood. The receptor set was obtained from a woman aged 18-35 years in good health.

This clone occurred a few times. V is TRBV28 and J is TRBJ2-2; D perhaps matches TRBD2 (5 bases). CDR3 length equals 13 residues. Germline loops: CDR1 MDHEN, CDR2 SYDVKM. Trimming pared 3 bases from V and 6 bases from J, leaving 8 bases between. The CDR3: CASSLISAGELFF. The CDR3 DNA reads TGTGCCAGCAGTTTGATTAGCGCCGGGGAGCTGTTTTTT.

The chain is built from TRBV2 and TRBJ1-1, with 7 nucleotides matching TRBD1. This CDR3 has 15 residues. With V trimmed by 6 bases and J by 5 bases, 12 bases remained unmatched. Germline V gives CDR1 SNHLY, CDR2 FYNNEI. CDR3: CASSVQDRVLTEAFF. The CDR3 nucleotides are TGTGCCAGCAGCGTACAAGACAGGGTATTAACTGAAGCTTTCTTT.

This sequence joins TRBV5-1 and TRBJ1-2; 7 bases agree with TRBD1. Germline CDR1 and CDR2: SGHRS and YFSETQ. The CDR3 spans 13 residues. V shed 4 bases and J 7 bases; nucleotides not matched to a gene: 7. CDR3 nucleotide sequence: TGCGCCAGCAGCGCCGGACAGGACCGTGGCTACACCTTC. Its translation is CASSAGQDRGYTF.

This clone was detected only a few times. V is TRBV10-3 and J is TRBJ2-1, with 7 bases identical to TRBD2. Trimming removed 3 bases from V and 2 bases from J; junction bases left unmatched: 7. Germline assignment: CDR1 ENHRY and CDR2 SYGVKD. CDR3 length: 16 amino acids. CDR3 coding DNA: TGTGCCATCAGTGAATGGCGGGAGTTGGCCTACAATGAGCAGTTCTTC. This translates into CAISEWRELAYNEQFF.

This clone turned up a few times. This chain uses TRBV10-3 with TRBJ2-3, with D perhaps given as TRBD1 or TRBD2 (5 bases each). The V gene lost 11 bases and the J gene lost 5 bases, with 17 bases spanning the gap. This CDR3 comprises 13 residues. Germline V gene sequence: CDR1 ENHRY, CDR2 SYGVKD. CDR3 sequence reads: CAVGGRVVDTQYF. The DNA of the CDR3 is TGTGCCGTCGGAGGCAGGGTAGTAGATACGCAGTATTTT.

With respect to this clone: The sample holds other DNA sequences that translate to the same CDR3. The chain employs TRBV18 and TRBJ2-7, with TRBD1 matching 9 bases. The trim removed 3 bases at V and 3 bases at J, leaving 3 bases unmatched. Germline V gives CDR1 KGHSH, CDR2 LQKENI. The CDR3 covers 14 residues. DNA of the CDR3: TGTGCCAGCTCACCGGGACAGGGCATCTACGAGCAGTACTTC. It yields the protein CASSPGQGIYEQYF. The whole variable domain, remainder taken from reference TRBV18 and TRBJ2-7, is NAGVMQNPRHLVRRRGQEARLRCSPMKGHSHVYWYRQLPEEGLKFMVYLQKENIIDESGMPKERFSAEFPKEGPSILRIQQVVRGDSAAYFCASSPGQGIYEQYFGPGTRLTVT.

DNA of the CDR3: TGCAGCGTTGTGCGTCTTGACTCTAGCACAGATACGCAGTATTTT. This encodes CSVVRLDSSTDTQYF. The genes are TRBV29-1 and TRBJ2-3; D is ambiguous. The V and J ends lost 4 bases and 0 bases respectively, with 14 bases between them. The CDR3 is 15 amino acids. CDR1 and CDR2 (germline): SQVTM, ANQGSEA.

This clone was seen a handful of times. The genes are TRBV28 and TRBJ2-2, with D perhaps matching TRBD2 (6 bases). The CDR3 spans 14 residues. Germline values: CDR1 MDHEN, CDR2 SYDVKM. V lost 3 bases to trimming and J lost 4 bases, with 9 bases between them. The CDR3 DNA follows: TGTGCCAGCAGTTTGGCGGGGACCACCGGGGAGCTGTTTTTT. This sequence encodes CASSLAGTTGELFF.

The genes are TRBV28 and TRBJ2-5; 8 bases are shared with TRBD1. The CDR3 contains 14 residues. V was clipped by 7 bases and J by 5 bases; unmatched bases: 9. The germline V gene encodes CDR1 MDHEN and CDR2 SYDVKM. The DNA for the CDR3 is TGTGCCAGCAACGGAGGGGACAGGAGGGAGACCCAGTACTTC. Translation gives CASNGGDRRETQYF.

V usage is TRBV6-6 and J usage is TRBJ2-5; 10 positions match TRBD2. Germline CDR1 is MNHNY and CDR2 is SVGAGI (reference sequence). The CDR3 totals 16 residues. The V and J ends lost 7 bases and 1 base, in that order; junction bases with no gene match: 9. The CDR3 sequence is CASTIRRTSGQETQYF. The CDR3 bases are TGTGCCAGCACCATTAGGCGGACTAGCGGCCAAGAGACCCAGTACTTC.

The chain links TRBV5-1 to TRBJ1-3; no clear D gene. V lost 0 bases and J 6 bases, leaving 10 bases between the germline ends. Germline CDR1 reads SGHRS; CDR2 reads YFSETQ. CDR3 length: 14 residues. CDR3 coding DNA: TGCGCCAGCAGCTTGGCCGGTCAGATAAACACCATATATTTT. It codes for CASSLAGQINTIYF. The full variable domain, its missing parts supplied by reference TRBV5-1 and TRBJ1-3, is KAGVTQTPRYLIKTRGQQVTLSCSPISGHRSVSWYQQTPGQGLQFLFEYFSETQRNKGNFPGRFSGRQFSNSRSEMNVSTLELGDSALYLCASSLAGQINTIYFGEGSWLTVV.

The CDR3 loop is CASSLGPGSYSYEQYF. The DNA for the CDR3 is TGTGCCAGCAGTTTAGGCCCCGGGAGCTACTCCTACGAGCAGTACTTC. J is TRBJ2-5 and V is TRBV28; a weak D match, TRBD2 (6 bases). The tail of the sequence fits TRBJ2-7 better, so the J call may be wrong. The CDR3 has 16 amino acids. Germline-derived CDR1 and CDR2 are MDHEN and SYDVKM.

The chain recombines TRBV2 with TRBJ2-7; no clear D. Trimming took 9 bases from V and 1 from J, leaving 16 bases between them. The CDR3 extends over 14 amino acids. Germline V gene data show CDR1 as SNHLY and CDR2 as FYNNEI. CDR3 sequence reads: CASARHQTSYEQYF. DNA of the CDR3: TGTGCCAGTGCTAGACACCAAACTTCCTACGAGCAGTACTTC. Looking up the rest from reference TRBV2 and TRBJ2-7 gives the full variable domain: EPEVTQTPSHQVTQMGQEVILRCVPISNHLYFYWYRQILGQKVEFLVSFYNNEISEKSEIFDDQFSVERPDGSNFTLKIRSTKLEDSAMYFCASARHQTSYEQYFGPGTRLTVT.

J is TRBJ1-5 and V is TRBV5-1; weak D call: TRBD1 (5 bases). The length of the CDR3 is 13 residues. Germline V gives CDR1 SGHRS, CDR2 YFSETQ. Trimming removed 5 bases at V and 0 bases at J, with 6 bases between. The DNA for the CDR3 is TGCGCCAGCAGAGACAGTAGCAATCAGCCCCAGCATTTT. It specifies CASRDSSNQPQHF.

Only a few counts were recorded for this clone. This chain connects TRBV7-9 to TRBJ1-1; the D is unclear. The CDR3 sequence is 12 residues long. The V and J ends lost 5 bases and 8 bases respectively, with 12 bases between them. Germline V gene sequence: CDR1 SEHNR, CDR2 FQNEAQ (reference sequence). Here the CDR3 reads CASSKDGTEAFF. As DNA, the CDR3 is TGTGCCAGCAGCAAGGACGGAACAGAAGCTTTCTTT.

This clone was detected only a few times. V and J are TRBV4-3 and TRBJ2-1; D is unclear. The CDR3 loop spans 13 amino acids. Germline CDR1 LGHNA, CDR2 YSLEER. Trimming shortened V by 4 bases and J by 9 bases, and 13 bases separated the two germline ends. For the CDR3, the DNA is TGCGCCAGCAGCCTCGAACCCGGATTTGAGCAGTTCTTC. Translating it yields CASSLEPGFEQFF.

In this sample, this clone turned up a few times. The chain joins TRBV5-1 to TRBJ1-2, with no clear D. Trimming stripped 0 bases from V and 5 bases from J, with 17 bases between. The CDR3 has 16 residues. Germline CDR1 reads SGHRS; CDR2 reads YFSETQ. CDR3 sequence (DNA): TGCGCCAGCAGCTTGGTCGACGGCACTCCTGAGTATGGCTACACCTTC. Translated: CASSLVDGTPEYGYTF.